The rows below give T cell receptor beta chains drawn from one sample of a study of CD8 T cells in ankylosing spondylitis. From the 5' RACE reads, TCRdb called clonotypes with MiXCR, one entry per CDR3 protein. This table holds roughly 140,000 distinct CDR3 sequences, 44% found once. The sample was synovial fluid, either unsorted or a sorted T cell fraction (not recorded which). The receptors stem from a male donor with ankylosing spondylitis. Each CDR3 is given with its conserved first and last residue. The order of the fields is J gene, clone size, D gene, V gene, CDR3 protein, CDR3 DNA. The D gene is left open where the match is weak. Clone size is not always given. Where it is, it says once, few, many or a class for expanded clones.

j_call: TRBJ2-5; clone_size: once; d_call: TRBD2; v_call: TRBV13; cdr3_aa: CASSLAGGRAGETQYF; cdr3_nt: TGTGCCAGCAGCCTCGCCGGGGGGAGGGCCGGAGAGACCCAGTACTTC
j_call: TRBJ1-1; clone_size: .; d_call: TRBD1; v_call: TRBV10-3; cdr3_aa: CAISEWDRGGPWGAFF; cdr3_nt: TGTGCCATCAGTGAATGGGACAGGGGAGGTCCATGGGGCGCTTTCTTT
j_call: TRBJ2-3; clone_size: few; d_call: TRBD1; v_call: TRBV5-1; cdr3_aa: CASSGYTGTGDTSTDTQYF; cdr3_nt: TGCGCCAGCAGCGGATATACCGGGACAGGCGATACAAGCACAGATACGCAGTATTTT
j_call: TRBJ2-1; clone_size: few; d_call: TRBD2; v_call: TRBV7-9; cdr3_aa: CASSPPLAAGGDNEQFF; cdr3_nt: TGTGCCAGCAGCCCACCCCTAGCGGCCGGGGGAGACAATGAGCAGTTCTTC
j_call: TRBJ1-1; clone_size: .; d_call: .; v_call: TRBV6-2/TRBV6-3; cdr3_aa: CASSYSWGAANTEAFF; cdr3_nt: TGTGCCAGCAGTTACTCCTGGGGCGCGGCGAACACTGAAGCTTTCTTT
j_call: TRBJ1-5; clone_size: once; d_call: .; v_call: TRBV20-1; cdr3_aa: CSARGSFGNQPQHF; cdr3_nt: TGCAGTGCTAGGGGGAGCTTCGGCAATCAGCCCCAGCATTTT
j_call: TRBJ2-5; clone_size: few; d_call: .; v_call: TRBV7-9; cdr3_aa: CASSSGGGESETQYF; cdr3_nt: TGTGCCAGCAGCTCCGGAGGGGGGGAATCGGAGACCCAGTACTTC
j_call: TRBJ2-1; clone_size: .; d_call: .; v_call: TRBV19; cdr3_aa: CATSKTRANEQFF; cdr3_nt: TGTGCCACGTCGAAGACCCGAGCTAATGAGCAGTTCTTC
j_call: TRBJ1-5; clone_size: .; d_call: .; v_call: TRBV20-1; cdr3_aa: CSASQSWDQPQHF; cdr3_nt: TGCAGTGCTAGCCAGTCGTGGGATCAGCCCCAGCATTTT
j_call: TRBJ2-7; clone_size: many; d_call: TRBD1; v_call: TRBV7-9; cdr3_aa: CASSNSGTGTPEQYF; cdr3_nt: TGTGCCAGCAGCAACTCAGGGACAGGGACTCCGGAGCAGTACTTC
j_call: TRBJ2-5; clone_size: .; d_call: TRBD2; v_call: TRBV28; cdr3_aa: CASSLFWGGEYQETQYF; cdr3_nt: TGTGCCAGCAGTTTATTCTGGGGGGGAGAATACCAAGAGACCCAGTACTTC
j_call: TRBJ1-1; clone_size: .; d_call: .; v_call: TRBV5-8; cdr3_aa: CASSLAKGGMEETEAFF; cdr3_nt: TGTGCCAGCAGCTTGGCTAAAGGGGGGATGGAGGAGACTGAAGCTTTCTTT
j_call: TRBJ2-1; clone_size: few; d_call: .; v_call: TRBV4-3; cdr3_aa: CASSLWVLSYNEQFF; cdr3_nt: TGCGCCAGCAGCCTGTGGGTCCTCTCCTACAATGAGCAGTTCTTC
j_call: TRBJ2-7; clone_size: .; d_call: .; v_call: TRBV11-2; cdr3_aa: CASSSLRASGSYEQYF; cdr3_nt: TGTGCCAGCAGCTCACTGCGGGCCAGCGGTTCCTACGAGCAGTACTTC
j_call: TRBJ2-7; clone_size: .; d_call: .; v_call: TRBV4-3; cdr3_aa: CASSQDRAYEQYF; cdr3_nt: TGCGCCAGCAGCCAAGACAGGGCCTACGAGCAGTACTTC
j_call: TRBJ2-1; clone_size: .; d_call: .; v_call: TRBV4-1; cdr3_aa: CASSQRDRRWERSSYNEQFF; cdr3_nt: TGCGCCAGCAGCCAAAGGGATAGGAGGTGGGAGCGTAGCTCCTACAATGAGCAGTTCTTC
j_call: TRBJ1-2; clone_size: .; d_call: .; v_call: TRBV5-1; cdr3_aa: CASSLQGYYGYTF; cdr3_nt: TGCGCCAGCAGCTTACAGGGCTACTATGGCTACACCTTC
j_call: TRBJ2-7; clone_size: few; d_call: .; v_call: TRBV7-8; cdr3_aa: CASSLGAGHFSNSYEQYF; cdr3_nt: TGTGCCAGCAGCTTAGGGGCAGGCCACTTCTCAAACTCCTACGAGCAGTACTTC
j_call: TRBJ2-5; clone_size: .; d_call: .; v_call: TRBV12-3/TRBV12-4; cdr3_aa: CASSLVASGRDQETQYF; cdr3_nt: TGTGCCAGCAGTTTAGTAGCGAGCGGGCGCGACCAAGAGACCCAGTACTTC
j_call: TRBJ2-5; clone_size: .; d_call: TRBD2; v_call: TRBV11-1; cdr3_aa: CASSSRTSGAKTQYF; cdr3_nt: TGTGCCAGCAGCTCCCGGACTAGCGGCGCGAAGACCCAGTACTTC
j_call: TRBJ2-7; clone_size: .; d_call: .; v_call: TRBV4-2; cdr3_aa: CASSAYMGLASTPYEQYF; cdr3_nt: TGTGCCAGCAGCGCCTATATGGGCCTTGCTAGCACTCCCTACGAGCAGTACTTC
j_call: TRBJ2-1; clone_size: .; d_call: TRBD1; v_call: TRBV2; cdr3_aa: CASSEALIQGAHNEQFF; cdr3_nt: TGTGCCAGCAGTGAAGCGCTAATACAGGGGGCCCACAATGAGCAGTTCTTC
j_call: TRBJ2-7; clone_size: .; d_call: TRBD2; v_call: TRBV7-2; cdr3_aa: CASSRLAHPYEQYF; cdr3_nt: TGTGCCAGCAGCCGACTAGCTCACCCCTACGAGCAGTACTTC
j_call: TRBJ1-1; clone_size: few; d_call: .; v_call: TRBV28; cdr3_aa: CAILPGGPNTEAFF; cdr3_nt: TGTGCCATCCTACCGGGGGGGCCGAACACTGAAGCTTTCTTT
j_call: TRBJ1-5; clone_size: .; d_call: .; v_call: TRBV6-2/TRBV6-3; cdr3_aa: CASSPNGLIQPQHF; cdr3_nt: TGTGCCAGCAGCCCCAACGGGTTAATTCAGCCCCAGCATTTT
j_call: TRBJ2-1; clone_size: .; d_call: .; v_call: TRBV4-2; cdr3_aa: CASSQDSEPYNEQFF; cdr3_nt: TGTGCCAGCAGCCAAGATTCAGAACCCTACAATGAGCAGTTCTTC
j_call: TRBJ1-5; clone_size: many; d_call: .; v_call: TRBV10-3; cdr3_aa: CAISDRDSNQPQHF; cdr3_nt: TGTGCCATCAGTGACCGGGACAGCAATCAGCCCCAGCATTTT
j_call: TRBJ2-3; clone_size: .; d_call: TRBD2; v_call: TRBV28; cdr3_aa: CASTLLAGGIDTQYF; cdr3_nt: TGTGCCAGCACTCTCCTAGCGGGAGGGATAGATACGCAGTATTTT
j_call: TRBJ2-1; clone_size: .; d_call: .; v_call: TRBV29-1; cdr3_aa: CSVGVLRRITYNEQFF; cdr3_nt: TGCAGCGTTGGCGTTTTGCGACGGATTACCTACAATGAGCAGTTCTTC
j_call: TRBJ1-5; clone_size: few; d_call: TRBD1; v_call: TRBV6-5; cdr3_aa: CASSYPIQGMVPQHF; cdr3_nt: TGTGCCAGCAGTTACCCGATACAGGGGATGGTGCCCCAGCATTTT
j_call: TRBJ1-4; clone_size: .; d_call: .; v_call: TRBV12-3/TRBV12-4; cdr3_aa: CASTGSFGEKLFF; cdr3_nt: TGTGCCAGCACCGGGTCCTTTGGTGAAAAACTGTTTTTT
j_call: TRBJ1-2; clone_size: .; d_call: .; v_call: TRBV9; cdr3_aa: CASSATTGSVFSNYGYTF; cdr3_nt: TGTGCCAGCAGCGCTACGACCGGGTCCGTGTTCTCTAACTATGGCTACACCTTC
j_call: TRBJ2-7; clone_size: many; d_call: TRBD1; v_call: TRBV7-9; cdr3_aa: CASSLGTGLLTEQYF; cdr3_nt: TGTGCCAGCAGCTTGGGGACAGGCCTGTTAACCGAGCAGTACTTC
j_call: TRBJ2-7; clone_size: few; d_call: .; v_call: TRBV29-1; cdr3_aa: CSVEGAGESYEQYF; cdr3_nt: TGCAGCGTTGAAGGGGCAGGGGAATCCTACGAGCAGTACTTC
j_call: TRBJ1-2; clone_size: once; d_call: .; v_call: TRBV10-3; cdr3_aa: CAITSGRGFYGYTF; cdr3_nt: TGTGCCATCACCTCGGGCAGGGGATTCTATGGCTACACCTTC
j_call: TRBJ2-1; clone_size: .; d_call: .; v_call: TRBV28; cdr3_aa: CASRVGRGPRLAGNEQFF; cdr3_nt: TGTGCCAGCAGGGTCGGGAGGGGGCCGCGACTAGCCGGCAATGAGCAGTTCTTC
j_call: TRBJ1-1; clone_size: .; d_call: .; v_call: TRBV7-9; cdr3_aa: CASSPRSGAGAEAFF; cdr3_nt: TGTGCCAGCAGCCCCAGGTCGGGGGCAGGCGCTGAAGCTTTCTTT
j_call: TRBJ2-1; clone_size: .; d_call: .; v_call: TRBV27; cdr3_aa: CASTPWPEPYNEQFF; cdr3_nt: TGTGCCAGCACCCCGTGGCCGGAACCTTACAATGAGCAGTTCTTC
j_call: TRBJ2-7; clone_size: few; d_call: TRBD1; v_call: TRBV10-3; cdr3_aa: CATTGTEPYEQYF; cdr3_nt: TGTGCCACCACTGGGACAGAACCCTACGAGCAGTACTTC
j_call: TRBJ2-1; clone_size: .; d_call: TRBD2; v_call: TRBV19; cdr3_aa: CASSHSGSSYNEQFF; cdr3_nt: TGTGCCAGTAGCCACAGCGGGAGCTCCTACAATGAGCAGTTCTTC
j_call: TRBJ2-7; clone_size: .; d_call: TRBD1; v_call: TRBV9; cdr3_aa: CASSVGPGQAEATSYEQYF; cdr3_nt: TGTGCCAGCAGCGTAGGTCCTGGACAGGCGGAGGCGACCTCCTACGAGCAGTACTTC
j_call: TRBJ1-1; clone_size: .; d_call: .; v_call: TRBV12-3/TRBV12-4; cdr3_aa: CASEDSGSNTEAFF; cdr3_nt: TGTGCCAGCGAGGATTCGGGGTCGAACACTGAAGCTTTCTTT